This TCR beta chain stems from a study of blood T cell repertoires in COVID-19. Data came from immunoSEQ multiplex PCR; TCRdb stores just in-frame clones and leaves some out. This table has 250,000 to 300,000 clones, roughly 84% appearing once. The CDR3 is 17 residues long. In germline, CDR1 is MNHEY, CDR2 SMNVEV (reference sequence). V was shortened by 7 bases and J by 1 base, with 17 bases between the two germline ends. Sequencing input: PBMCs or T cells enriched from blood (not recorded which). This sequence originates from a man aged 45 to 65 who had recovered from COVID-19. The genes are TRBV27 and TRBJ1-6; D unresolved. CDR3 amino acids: CASTNGVGRSYNSPLHF. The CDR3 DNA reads TGTGCCAGCACAAATGGGGTCGGGAGATCCTATAATTCACCCCTCCACTTT.